This TCR beta chain was found in a study of shared T cell receptors in the human thymus. Clones were read by immunoSEQ multiplex PCR, and TCRdb kept only the in-frame ones, dropping some. The profile shows roughly 710,000 clones, roughly 88% of them singletons. This clone was recorded a few times. CDR3 length: 18 residues. V dropped 3 bases and J dropped 8; count of bases not matched to a gene: 15. Germline CDR1 and CDR2: SGDLS and YYNGEE. The sample was also reused in another study, on human thymus T cells.

Sequenced material: thymocytes. The source is a girl in the first two years of life with a congenital heart defect. V and J are TRBV9 and TRBJ2-1, with 12 bases fitting TRBD1. The CDR3 region is CASSATPPGQGAAYEQFF. DNA for the CDR3: TGTGCCAGCAGCGCCACACCTCCGGGACAGGGGGCAGCGTATGAGCAGTTCTTC.